This T cell receptor (beta chain) was captured in a study of cytomegalovirus exposure and HLA in healthy donors. The V gene's germline CDR1 is MGHRA and CDR2 YSYEKL. The CDR3 consists of 16 residues. Trimming took 2 bases from V and 4 from J; bases not matched to a gene: 7. Only a few counts were recorded for this clone. 60 Vbeta and 13 Jbeta primers were used in PCR. The repertoire was sequenced with immunoSEQ multiplex PCR; TCRdb's copy has only in-frame clones and lacks some. Of more than 140,000 clones detected, over 60% appear once; the ten largest clones hold 2.5% to 3.5%. The sample consisted of PBMCs. The chain carries TRBV4-1 and TRBJ1-4, with 7 nucleotides matching TRBD1. This receptor was obtained from a woman under 40 in good health and CMV-seropositive. CDR3 sequence (DNA): TGCGCCAGCAGCCAAAGCCGGGCAGGGGGTAATGAAAAACTGTTTTTT. Amino acids: CASSQSRAGGNEKLFF.